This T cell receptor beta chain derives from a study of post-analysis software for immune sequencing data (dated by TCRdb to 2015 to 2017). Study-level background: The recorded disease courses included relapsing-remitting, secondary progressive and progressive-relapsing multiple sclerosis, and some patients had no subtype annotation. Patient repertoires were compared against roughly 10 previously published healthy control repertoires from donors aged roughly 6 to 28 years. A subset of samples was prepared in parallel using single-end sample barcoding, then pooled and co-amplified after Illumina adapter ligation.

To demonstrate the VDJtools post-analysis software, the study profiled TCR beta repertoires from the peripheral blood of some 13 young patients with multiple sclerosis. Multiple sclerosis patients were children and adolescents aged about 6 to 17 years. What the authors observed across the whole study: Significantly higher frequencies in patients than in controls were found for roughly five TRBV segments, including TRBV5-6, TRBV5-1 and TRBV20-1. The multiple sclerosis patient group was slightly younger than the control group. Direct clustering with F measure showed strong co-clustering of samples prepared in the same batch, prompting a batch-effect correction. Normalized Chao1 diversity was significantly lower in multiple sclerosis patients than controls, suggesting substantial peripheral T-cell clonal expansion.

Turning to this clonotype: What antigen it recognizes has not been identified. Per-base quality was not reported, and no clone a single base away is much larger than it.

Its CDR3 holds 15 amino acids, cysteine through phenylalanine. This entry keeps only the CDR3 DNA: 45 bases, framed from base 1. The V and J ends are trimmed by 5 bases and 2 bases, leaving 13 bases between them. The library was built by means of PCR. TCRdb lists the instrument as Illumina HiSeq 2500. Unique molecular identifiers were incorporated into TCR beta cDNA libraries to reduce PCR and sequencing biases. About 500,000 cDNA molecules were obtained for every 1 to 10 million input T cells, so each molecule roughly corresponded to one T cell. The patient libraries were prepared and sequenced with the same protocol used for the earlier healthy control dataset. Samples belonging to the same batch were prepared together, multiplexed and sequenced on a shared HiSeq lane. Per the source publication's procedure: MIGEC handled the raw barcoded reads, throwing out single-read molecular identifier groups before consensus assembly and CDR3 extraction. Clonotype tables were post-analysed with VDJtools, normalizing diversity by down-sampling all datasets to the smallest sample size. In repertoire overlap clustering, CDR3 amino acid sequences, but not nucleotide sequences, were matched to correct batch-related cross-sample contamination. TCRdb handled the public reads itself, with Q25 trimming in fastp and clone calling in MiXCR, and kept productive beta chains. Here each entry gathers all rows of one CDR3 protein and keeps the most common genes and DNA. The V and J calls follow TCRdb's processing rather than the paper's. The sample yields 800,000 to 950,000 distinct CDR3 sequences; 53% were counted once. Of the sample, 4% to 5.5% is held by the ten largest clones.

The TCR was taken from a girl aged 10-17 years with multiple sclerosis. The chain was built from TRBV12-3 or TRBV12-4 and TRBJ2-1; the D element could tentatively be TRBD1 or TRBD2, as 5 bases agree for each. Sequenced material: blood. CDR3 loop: CASSPMRGTYNEQFF. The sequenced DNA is TGTGCCAGCAGTCCGATGAGGGGCACCTACAATGAGCAGTTCTTC.